Sequencing of this TCR beta chain was carried out in a study of radiation and T cells in renal cell carcinoma. The time point here: blood 2 weeks post-SBRT. Indicated treatment: 15 Gy SBRT to primary tumor, nephrectomy 4 weeks later. The CDR3 has 14 amino acids. V dropped 3 bases and J dropped 6 bases, with 14 bases sitting between them. Germline values: CDR1 LGHNA, CDR2 YSLEER. Here immunoSEQ multiplex PCR was the method, and the copy in TCRdb shows in-frame clones only, minus some. The table includes roughly 130,000 clones, roughly 77% detected once. The table lists this clone with a few counts. The sequenced sample was blood, obtained from a patient whose treatment included radiotherapy and nephrectomy. The clonotype comes from a woman aged 55-70 years with renal cell carcinoma. The chain is built from TRBV4-3 and TRBJ1-1; D is possibly TRBD1 (5 bases). DNA for the CDR3: TGCGCCAGCAGCCAGGGAGGTGGGGCGTCTGAAGCTTTCTTT. Translation gives CASSQGGGASEAFF.